The entry below gives a single T cell receptor (beta chain) sequence along with its context. Its target is not known. The data derive from a study of T cells in Graves' hyperthyroidism and ophthalmopathy. Study outcomes and limitations: Ophthalmopathy and stable hyperthyroidism were separated by a 13 V-J model. Among clonotypes expanded in thyroid above 0.001, most were also found in blood.

Researchers took RNA transcripts and amplified the TCR beta CDR3 regions from them. RT-PCR in the first round (using the HTBI primer set) targeted the TCR CDR3. TCRdb reprocessed the multiplex PCR reads with MiXCR, giving one entry per CDR3 protein. The sample holds over 500,000 distinct CDR3 sequences; around 50% are singletons and the top ten take 44%. The V end was cut by 1 base, the J end by 3 bases, with 12 bases between. The CDR3 is made up of 15 amino acids. Germline V lookup: CDR1 WSHSY, CDR2 SAAADI. Every diagnosis used clinical symptoms, serum thyroxine and TRAb, thyroid ultrasound and orbital computed tomography.

The clonotype was recovered from an adult woman with Graves' disease, either hyperthyroidism or ophthalmopathy (not recorded which). The sample comprised peripheral blood or thyroid tissue (not recorded which). The V call is TRBV10-2, the J call TRBJ1-2, with D possibly being TRBD1 (6 bases). The CDR3 loop is CASSEFLQGHYGYTF. As DNA, the CDR3 is TGCGCCAGCAGTGAGTTTCTACAGGGCCACTATGGCTACACCTTC.